The 23 T cell receptor beta chains below all came from one sample that was sequenced in a study of T cell responses to AZD1222 COVID-19 vaccine. Some clones are missing from TCRdb's copy, which holds only in-frame ones; the method was immunoSEQ multiplex PCR. The sample gives some 110,000 clones, approximately 88% of which show up once; 4.2% is in the top ten. Sample: peripheral blood, taken on day 0 of AZD1222 vaccination. Receptor source: an adult in good health.

This clone was seen a few times. The chain is built from TRBV19 and TRBJ2-7, with D possibly matching TRBD2 (6 bases). This CDR3 region has 15 residues. The V and J ends lost 6 bases and 0 bases respectively, with 15 bases between them. Germline CDR1 is LNHDA and CDR2 is SQIVND (reference sequence). CDR3 sequence reads: CASSTLGLNSYEQYF. CDR3 nucleotides: TGTGCCAGTAGCACACTGGGACTCAACTCCTACGAGCAGTACTTC.

This clone was counted a single time. This chain connects TRBV11-2 to TRBJ1-4; no definite D call. The CDR3 totals 13 residues. CDR1 is SGHAT and CDR2 is FQNNGV in the germline V gene. Between the trimmed V and J ends, which lost 1 base and 8 bases, there was a span of 8 bases. As DNA, the CDR3 is TGTGCCAGCAGCTTAGCGTTATACGAAAAACTGTTTTTT. Its protein product is CASSLALYEKLFF.

V gene TRBV6-5 combines with J gene TRBJ1-2; D perhaps matches TRBD1 (6 bases). The V end was cut by 7 bases, the J end by 2 bases, with 11 bases between. The germline V gene encodes CDR1 MNHEY and CDR2 SVGAGI. The CDR3 spans 13 residues. The CDR3 DNA reads as TGTGCCAGCAAAAGGGACAACAACTATGGCTACACCTTC. Its protein product is CASKRDNNYGYTF.

The V and J genes are TRBV9 and TRBJ1-6; tentative D call: TRBD1 (6 bases). CDR1 is SGDLS and CDR2 is YYNGEE in the germline V gene. This CDR3 comprises 16 residues. The ends were cut back, 0 bases at V and 8 bases at J, with 15 bases in the middle. CDR3 residues: CASSVDGTSTYSPLHF. The CDR3 DNA sequence: TGTGCCAGCAGCGTAGACGGGACAAGTACCTATTCACCCCTCCACTTT. The full variable domain, in which reference TRBV9 and TRBJ1-6 provide the parts outside the CDR3, is DSGVTQTPKHLITATGQRVTLRCSPRSGDLSVYWYQQSLDQGLQFLIQYYNGEERAKGNILERFSAQQFPDLHSELNLSSLELGDSALYFCASSVDGTSTYSPLHFGNGTRLTVT.

The rearrangement uses TRBV24-1 and TRBJ1-2; a possible D gene is TRBD1 (6 bases). CDR3 length: 16 amino acids. The V end was cut by 3 bases, the J end by 8 bases, with 21 bases between. In germline, CDR1 is KGHDR, CDR2 SFDVKD. The CDR3 region is CATSDPGQTEIRGYTF. As DNA, the CDR3 is TGTGCCACCAGTGATCCCGGACAGACCGAGATTCGGGGCTACACCTTC.

The genes are TRBV10-2 and TRBJ1-2; 7 bases agree with TRBD1. V lost 6 bases to trimming and J lost 8 bases; unmatched junction nucleotides: 12. From germline, CDR1 is WSHSY and CDR2 SAAADI. The CDR3 has 14 residues. CDR3 nucleotide sequence: TGCGCCAGCAGCAGTGAGTATGGGACAGACGGCTACACCTTC. Its translation: CASSSEYGTDGYTF.

J is TRBJ2-1 and V is TRBV7-8; D remains ambiguous. The CDR3 is 14 amino acids. CDR1 and CDR2 (germline): SGHVS, FQNEAQ. The V gene lost 3 bases and the J gene lost 0 bases, with 6 bases spanning the gap. The CDR3 spells CASSFRSSYNEQFF. CDR3 DNA sequence: TGTGCCAGCAGCTTTAGAAGCTCCTACAATGAGCAGTTCTTC.

The chain joins TRBV21-1 to TRBJ2-1. TRBV21-1 is termed a pseudogene. The CDR3 runs to 18 residues. The CDR3, as DNA: TGTGCCAGCAGCAAAGCTGGCGTCCCCGAAGGTTTGTACAATGAGCAGTTCTTC. It encodes CASSKAGVPEGLYNEQFF.

V and J are TRBV28 and TRBJ2-5, with TRBD2 identical over 7 bases. The CDR3 consists of 13 residues. Losses at the gene ends were 8 bases for V and 4 bases for J; bases not matched to a gene: 7. Germline loops: CDR1 MDHEN, CDR2 SYDVKM. CDR3 DNA: TGTGCCAGCTCCAGCGGGACCCTAGAGACCCAGTACTTC. Translation: CASSSGTLETQYF.

The chain employs TRBV19 and TRBJ2-1; 10 positions agree with TRBD2. V dropped 6 bases and J dropped 10; count of bases not matched to a gene: 6. Germline CDR1 and CDR2: LNHDA and SQIVND (reference sequence). This CDR3 spans 13 amino acids. This chain's CDR3 is CASRPSGSSEQFF. CDR3 DNA: TGTGCCAGTAGGCCTAGCGGGAGTTCGGAGCAGTTCTTC.

In this sample, this clone turned up a few times. The chain carries TRBV28 and TRBJ2-1; 15 positions agree with TRBD2. V shed 10 bases, J shed 4 bases, and the junction held 5 bases outside the gene matches. CDR3 length: 15 residues. The germline V gene encodes CDR1 MDHEN and CDR2 SYDVKM. The CDR3 loop reads CATDGLAGGYNEQFF. The DNA of the CDR3 is TGTGCCACCGACGGACTAGCGGGAGGGTACAATGAGCAGTTCTTC.

This chain links TRBV2 with TRBJ2-7; D gene ambiguous. The germline V and J ends were trimmed by 2 bases and 7 bases, with 12 bases remaining between them. The CDR3 is made up of 13 amino acids. The V gene's germline CDR1 is SNHLY and CDR2 FYNNEI. CDR3 in DNA: TGTGCCAGCAGTGAAAGTCGCCAAAGGGAGCAGTACTTC. Residues: CASSESRQREQYF.

The gene calls are TRBV6-1 and TRBJ1-2; D is ambiguous. The V end was cut by 3 bases, the J end by 6 bases, with 11 bases between. The V gene's germline CDR1 is MNHNS and CDR2 SASEGT. The CDR3 sequence is 13 residues long. In nucleotides, the CDR3 is TGTGCCAGCAGTGAGTCCGGGCTTCATGGCTACACCTTC. It specifies CASSESGLHGYTF.

V is TRBV7-2 and J is TRBJ2-7; D uncertain. Germline V lookup: CDR1 SGHTA, CDR2 FQGNSA. Trimming removed 5 bases from V and 10 bases from J, with 15 bases in between. The CDR3 spans 12 residues. The CDR3 bases are TGTGCCAGCAGCCTTTCGGCTGCCTCTCAGTACTTC. Its translation: CASSLSAASQYF.

V gene TRBV19 combines with J gene TRBJ1-1; TRBD1 agrees at 8 bases. The CDR3 has 15 residues. J gave up 1 base and V 4 bases, and 5 bases lay outside the gene matches. Germline V gene lookup returns CDR1 LNHDA and CDR2 SQIVND (reference sequence). The CDR3 is CASSRTGLGNTEAFF. The CDR3 nucleotides read TGTGCCAGTAGTAGGACAGGGCTCGGGAACACTGAAGCTTTCTTT.

The J gene is TRBJ1-5, the V gene TRBV20-1, with TRBD1 matching 9 bases. The CDR3 has 14 amino acids. Germline V lookup: CDR1 DFQATT, CDR2 SNEGSKA (reference sequence). J was trimmed by 4 bases and V by 4 bases; bases with no gene match: 5. The CDR3 protein is CSAIDRGGNQPQHF. CDR3 DNA sequence: TGCAGTGCTATTGACAGGGGGGGAAATCAGCCCCAGCATTTT.

The sample holds one count of this clone. CDR3 sequence: CASSEATGVGYTF. The CDR3 bases are TGTGCCAGCAGTGAAGCGACAGGGGTCGGCTACACCTTC. The chain is built from TRBV2 and TRBJ1-2, with 8 bases lining up with TRBD1. CDR1 is SNHLY and CDR2 is FYNNEI in the germline V gene. Trimming at V came to 0 bases and at J to 8 bases, leaving 2 bases not matched to a gene. The CDR3 is 13 amino acids. The variable domain in full, with the rest retrieved from reference TRBV2 and TRBJ1-2, is EPEVTQTPSHQVTQMGQEVILRCVPISNHLYFYWYRQILGQKVEFLVSFYNNEISEKSEIFDDQFSVERPDGSNFTLKIRSTKLEDSAMYFCASSEATGVGYTFGSGTRLTVV.

V and J are TRBV2 and TRBJ2-1; 10 bases are shared with TRBD2. CDR1 and CDR2 (germline): SNHLY, FYNNEI. J lost 3 bases, V lost 1 base, and 3 bases had no gene match. The CDR3 runs to 16 residues. The CDR3 sequence: CASSEGGLANYNEQFF. The CDR3, as DNA: TGTGCCAGCAGTGAAGGGGGACTAGCGAACTACAATGAGCAGTTCTTC.

The chain uses TRBV27 and TRBJ2-5; 8 nucleotides agree with TRBD2. This CDR3 spans 16 amino acids. CDR1 is MNHEY and CDR2 is SMNVEV in the germline V gene (reference sequence). Trimming cost V 4 bases and J 4 bases; bases outside gene matches: 11. The CDR3 sequence: CASSSYGLARGETQYF. The CDR3 DNA follows: TGTGCCAGCAGTTCGTACGGACTAGCCCGGGGAGAGACCCAGTACTTC.

The chain combines TRBV30 with TRBJ1-3; D is uncertain. The CDR3 spans 15 residues. Trimming took 0 bases from V and 8 from J, leaving 17 bases between them. Germline V gene data show CDR1 as GTSNPN and CDR2 as SVGIG (reference sequence). The CDR3 protein is CAWSVPLPARDTIYF. The CDR3 DNA sequence: TGTGCCTGGAGTGTCCCCCTTCCAGCTAGGGACACCATATATTTT.

The V call is TRBV30, the J call TRBJ2-7, with D hard to call. The CDR3 sequence is 14 residues long. V lost 2 bases to trimming and J lost 3 bases, with 14 bases between them. Germline values: CDR1 GTSNPN, CDR2 SVGIG (reference sequence). The chain's CDR3 is CAWSLENLGYEQYF. CDR3 nucleotides: TGTGCCTGGAGTCTCGAAAATCTAGGCTACGAGCAGTACTTC.

This clone was seen once. The gene calls are TRBV28 and TRBJ2-7; the D is unclear. The CDR3 is made up of 12 amino acids. Trimming took 2 bases from V and 2 from J, leaving 4 bases between them. Germline CDR1 MDHEN, CDR2 SYDVKM. The CDR3 region has the DNA TGTGCCAGCAGTTTAAATCCCTACGAGCAGTACTTC. Translating gives CASSLNPYEQYF.

This clone was seen only once. The chain combines TRBV28 with TRBJ2-3, with 7 bases that match TRBD2. Germline lookup yields CDR1 MDHEN and CDR2 SYDVKM. Trimming took 3 bases from V and 1 from J; bases not matched to a gene: 13. CDR3 length: 18 amino acids. The CDR3 nucleotides read TGTGCCAGCAGTTTCCCCTTAGCGGGTGTACTAGGCACAGATACGCAGTATTTT. Translating it yields CASSFPLAGVLGTDTQYF.